What follows are 18 T cell receptor beta chains derived from one specimen sequenced in a study of radiotherapy plus CTLA-4 blockade in lung cancer. The method was immunoSEQ multiplex PCR; TCRdb's version includes in-frame clones alone and lacks a portion of them. The sample lists about 15,000 clones; 72% were seen once. The input for sequencing was peripheral blood, taken from a patient treated with radiotherapy plus ipilimumab. The receptors originated from a human donor with non-small cell lung cancer whose response to radiotherapy plus ipilimumab could not be evaluated.

The CDR3 spells CSVKVYGANTEAFF. In nucleotides, the CDR3 is TGCAGCGTCAAAGTTTATGGGGCGAACACTGAAGCTTTCTTT. The genes are TRBV29-1 and TRBJ1-1, with a possible D match to TRBD1 (5 bases). Germline-derived CDR1 and CDR2 are SQVTM and ANQGSEA. Trimming pared 6 bases from V and 1 base from J, leaving 15 bases between. The CDR3 spans 14 residues.

The V gene is TRBV11-2, the J gene TRBJ2-2; TRBD1 agrees at 7 bases. Germline-derived CDR1 and CDR2 are SGHAT and FQNNGV. This CDR3 has 13 residues. The V segment lost 5 bases and the J segment 7 bases; nucleotides outside the gene matches: 4. This CDR3 reads CASSIQGFGELFF. DNA of the CDR3: TGTGCCAGCAGCATACAGGGGTTCGGGGAGCTGTTTTTT.

This clone was picked up a small number of times. This sequence joins TRBV4-3 and TRBJ1-3; D gene unclear. Germline V lookup: CDR1 LGHNA, CDR2 YSLEER. The CDR3 sequence is 15 residues long. Trimming took 0 bases from V and 4 from J, leaving 10 bases between them. The CDR3 sequence: CASSQDQAAGNTIYF. Written as DNA, the CDR3 is TGCGCCAGCAGCCAAGATCAGGCAGCCGGAAACACCATATATTTT.

There are a few counts of this clone. The chain recombines TRBV4-1 with TRBJ2-5; 9 nucleotides match TRBD2. Looked up from germline, CDR1 is MGHRA and CDR2 is YSYEKL. This CDR3 has 20 amino acids. V shed 1 base and J 0 bases; nucleotides not matched to a gene: 15. The CDR3 loop is CASSQGGVAGGPPYQETQYF. The CDR3 nucleotides are TGCGCCAGCAGCCAAGGAGGAGTGGCGGGGGGGCCTCCGTACCAAGAGACCCAGTACTTC.

This sequence joins TRBV19 and TRBJ2-7; D is perhaps TRBD2 (6 bases). This CDR3 has 13 residues. Germline V gene lookup returns CDR1 LNHDA and CDR2 SQIVND (reference sequence). Trimming cost V 7 bases and J 8 bases, with 18 bases left between them. The CDR3, as DNA: TGTGCCAGTACAGGGAGGCCAAGTACGAAGCAGTACTTC. It encodes CASTGRPSTKQYF.

V is TRBV28 and J is TRBJ2-6; D gene ambiguous. The V and J ends lost 2 bases and 2 bases respectively, with 7 bases between them. Germline assignment: CDR1 MDHEN and CDR2 SYDVKM. This CDR3 has 15 residues. Here the CDR3 reads CASSLAAAGANVLTF. DNA for the CDR3: TGTGCCAGCAGTTTAGCGGCAGCTGGGGCCAACGTCCTGACTTTC.

This rearrangement joins TRBV2 to TRBJ2-5; D is unclear. Germline V gene lookup returns CDR1 SNHLY and CDR2 FYNNEI. The CDR3 is made up of 12 amino acids. Trimming stripped 8 bases from V and 4 bases from J, with 11 bases between. The CDR3 loop is CASGRVGETQYF. The CDR3, as DNA: TGTGCCAGCGGGCGAGTAGGAGAGACCCAGTACTTC.

About this clone itself: Other nucleotide sequences from this sample produce the same CDR3. The chain combines TRBV29-1 with TRBJ1-2; 8 bases match TRBD1. Germline CDR1 SQVTM, CDR2 ANQGSEA. The length of the CDR3 is 16 residues. V lost 0 bases, J lost 4 bases, and 10 bases stayed unmatched. The CDR3 reads CSVEDLDRESLYGYTF. The CDR3 nucleotides read TGCAGCGTTGAAGATCTGGACAGGGAGTCCCTCTATGGCTACACCTTC.

The V and J genes are TRBV9 and TRBJ2-2; the D gene is possibly TRBD1 (5 bases). CDR1 and CDR2 from the germline V gene are SGDLS and YYNGEE. This CDR3 has 14 residues. Trimming pared 5 bases from V and 1 base from J, leaving 9 bases between. For the CDR3, the DNA is TGTGCCAGCAGACAGCAGGGGAACACCGGGGAGCTGTTTTTT. Translated, it gives CASRQQGNTGELFF. The full variable domain, with the rest looked up from reference TRBV9 and TRBJ2-2, is DSGVTQTPKHLITATGQRVTLRCSPRSGDLSVYWYQQSLDQGLQFLIQYYNGEERAKGNILERFSAQQFPDLHSELNLSSLELGDSALYFCASRQQGNTGELFFGEGSRLTVL.

This rearrangement joins TRBV25-1 to TRBJ2-7; 10 bases line up with TRBD2. The V gene end was trimmed by 8 bases and the J gene end by 3 bases; junction bases not matched to a gene: 4. There are 13 residues in the CDR3. Germline V lookup: CDR1 MGHDK, CDR2 SYGVNS. The CDR3 region is CASVAGGHYEQYF. The CDR3 bases are TGTGCCAGCGTAGCGGGGGGCCACTACGAGCAGTACTTC.

The chain links TRBV7-9 to TRBJ2-2, with no clear D. Trimming stripped 2 bases from V and 0 bases from J, with 7 bases between. CDR1 and CDR2 (germline): SEHNR, FQNEAQ (reference sequence). The CDR3 is made up of 15 amino acids. CDR3 nucleotide sequence: TGTGCCAGCAGCTTATACTTCGCGAACACCGGGGAGCTGTTTTTT. Its protein product is CASSLYFANTGELFF.

The V and J genes are TRBV7-9 and TRBJ1-4; D possibly corresponds to TRBD1 (6 bases). Trimming cost V 5 bases and J 14 bases, with 15 bases left between them. The CDR3 extends over 12 amino acids. Germline V gene sequence: CDR1 SEHNR, CDR2 FQNEAQ (reference sequence). The CDR3 region is CASSPKQGVLFF. DNA for the CDR3: TGTGCCAGCAGCCCGAAACAGGGAGTGCTGTTTTTT. Combining the CDR3 with reference TRBV7-9 and TRBJ1-4 gives the whole variable domain DTGVSQNPRHKITKRGQNVTFRCDPISEHNRLYWYRQTLGQGPEFLTYFQNEAQLEKSRLLSDRFSAERPKGSFSTLEIQRTEQGDSAMYLCASSPKQGVLFFGSGTQLSVL.

The rearrangement joins TRBV6-5 to TRBJ2-5, with D perhaps matching TRBD1 (6 bases). The CDR3 extends over 15 amino acids. V was cut by 6 bases and J by 1 base, with 15 bases left in between. Germline CDR1 is MNHEY and CDR2 is SVGAGI. The CDR3 sequence is CASRWNQGPQETQYF. As DNA, the CDR3 is TGTGCCAGCAGATGGAACCAGGGGCCCCAAGAGACCCAGTACTTC.

This chain connects TRBV18 to TRBJ1-1; D gene uncertain. Trimming cost V 2 bases and J 1 base, with 8 bases left between them. Germline V lookup: CDR1 KGHSH, CDR2 LQKENI. The CDR3 consists of 14 residues. The CDR3 sequence: CASSPNVRNTEAFF. CDR3 DNA sequence: TGTGCCAGCTCACCAAATGTGAGGAACACTGAAGCTTTCTTT.

This clone came up a few times. V and J are TRBV5-6 and TRBJ2-2, with 10 bases matching TRBD2. This CDR3 is built from 15 residues. Germline CDR1 reads SGHDT; CDR2 reads YYEEEE. V gave up 3 bases and J gave up 5 bases; unmatched junction bases: 4. The CDR3 here is CASSWRLAGTGELFF. In DNA form, the CDR3 reads TGTGCCAGCAGCTGGAGACTAGCGGGTACCGGGGAGCTGTTTTTT.

This clone appeared a few times. The rearrangement joins TRBV10-3 to TRBJ1-5; TRBD1 aligns across 10 bases. Trimming took 6 bases from V and 5 from J; bases not matched to a gene: 1. CDR3 length: 13 amino acids. Germline loops: CDR1 ENHRY, CDR2 SYGVKD. The CDR3 sequence: CAIRGTGDQPQHF. The DNA of the CDR3 is TGTGCCATCAGAGGGACAGGGGATCAGCCCCAGCATTTT.

CDR3 nucleotide sequence: TGTGCCAGCAGTTTCCGGACTAGCGGGGGGGTTAAAGATACGCAGTATTTT. It translates to CASSFRTSGGVKDTQYF. The chain combines TRBV27 with TRBJ2-3, with 15 bases fitting TRBD2. The trim removed 3 bases at V and 5 bases at J, leaving 6 bases unmatched. Germline values: CDR1 MNHEY, CDR2 SMNVEV (reference sequence). The CDR3 is 17 amino acids.

This clone appeared a few times. The gene calls are TRBV10-3 and TRBJ1-4; possibly TRBD1 for D (5 bases). The CDR3 sequence is 13 residues long. Trimming cost V 3 bases and J 3 bases, with 5 bases left between them. The germline CDR1 and CDR2 sequences are ENHRY and SYGVKD. This chain's CDR3 is CAISDRANEKLFF. For the CDR3, the DNA is TGTGCCATCAGTGACAGGGCTAATGAAAAACTGTTTTTT.